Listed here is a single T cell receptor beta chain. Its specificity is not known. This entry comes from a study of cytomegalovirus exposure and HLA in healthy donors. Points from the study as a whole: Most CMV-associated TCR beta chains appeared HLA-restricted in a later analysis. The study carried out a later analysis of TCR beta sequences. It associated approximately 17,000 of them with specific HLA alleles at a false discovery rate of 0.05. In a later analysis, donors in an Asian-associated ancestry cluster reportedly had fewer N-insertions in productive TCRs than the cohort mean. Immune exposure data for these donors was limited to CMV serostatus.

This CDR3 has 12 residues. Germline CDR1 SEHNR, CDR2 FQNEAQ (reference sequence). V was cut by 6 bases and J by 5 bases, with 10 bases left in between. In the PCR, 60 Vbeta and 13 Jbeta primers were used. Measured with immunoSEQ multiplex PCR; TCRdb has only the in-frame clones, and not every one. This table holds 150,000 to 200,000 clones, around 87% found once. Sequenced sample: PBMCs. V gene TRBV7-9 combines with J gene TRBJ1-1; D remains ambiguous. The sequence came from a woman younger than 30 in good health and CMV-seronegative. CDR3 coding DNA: TGTGCCAGCAGTCAAAGAGGTACTGAAGCTTTCTTT. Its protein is CASSQRGTEAFF.